Listed below are T cell receptor beta chains from one sample, sequenced in a study of human T cells and chemical hapten exposure. TCRdb recomputed calls from the RACE reads with MiXCR, one row per CDR3 protein. This sample has roughly 130,000 distinct CDR3 sequences, with 11% found just once. Sequencing was performed on whole blood, taken in connection with sensitization to the hapten diphenylcyclopropenone (DPC). These receptors originate from a woman between 50 and 59 years old with alopecia areata. Some clones in this sample may be carry-over from other donors' samples. Each CDR3 is given with its conserved first and last residue. D genes are given only for firm matches. The size field is filled for only some rows; it gives once, few, many or a size class.

j_gene | v_gene | abundance | d_gene | CDR3aa | CDR3nt
TRBJ2-3 | TRBV7-2 | few | - | CASSLWAGAATDTQYF | TGTGCCAGCAGCTTATGGGCAGGGGCAGCTACAGATACGCAGTATTTT
TRBJ1-1 | TRBV12-5 | - | TRBD1 | CASGLSPTGMTEAFF | TGTGCTAGTGGTTTGTCGCCGACAGGGATGACTGAAGCTTTCTTT
TRBJ2-7 | TRBV27 | many | - | CASSSSPYEQYF | TGTGCCAGCAGTTCCTCCCCCTACGAGCAGTACTTC
TRBJ1-5 | TRBV6-1 | - | - | CASSDAVLGNQPQHF | TGTGCCAGCAGTGACGCAGTTTTAGGAAATCAGCCCCAGCATTTT
TRBJ2-3 | TRBV6-5 | few | - | CASSTRQSTDTQYF | TGTGCCAGCAGTACGAGACAGTCCACAGATACGCAGTATTTT
TRBJ2-7 | TRBV20-1 | - | - | CSARGGRAYEQYF | TGCAGTGCTAGAGGAGGCAGGGCCTACGAGCAGTACTTC
TRBJ2-3 | TRBV3-1 | few | - | CASSHISTLDYRREGTDTQYF | TGTGCCAGCAGCCATATCTCCACGTTGGATTACCGAAGAGAAGGCACAGATACGCAGTATTTT
TRBJ1-4 | TRBV27 | few | - | CASSLFRGTNEKLFF | TGTGCCAGCAGTTTATTCAGGGGAACTAATGAAAAACTGTTTTTT
TRBJ2-6 | TRBV28 | - | - | CASSKHPSGANVLTF | TGTGCCAGCAGTAAACATCCCTCTGGGGCCAACGTCCTGACTTTC
TRBJ2-1 | TRBV2 | - | TRBD2 | CASSEWLASGRDEQFF | TGTGCCAGCAGTGAATGGTTGGCTAGCGGGAGGGATGAGCAGTTCTTC
TRBJ1-5 | TRBV20-1 | many | - | CSARDRGWDSNQPQHF | TGCAGTGCTAGAGATCGGGGATGGGATAGCAATCAGCCCCAGCATTTT
TRBJ1-2 | TRBV11-2 | - | TRBD1 | CASSFGQGGYGYTF | TGTGCCAGCAGCTTTGGCCAGGGGGGCTATGGCTACACCTTC
TRBJ2-5 | TRBV4-2 | few | - | CASSQDPRPTGGETQYF | TGTGCCAGCAGCCAAGATCCCCGACCGACAGGAGGGGAGACCCAGTACTTC
TRBJ2-7 | TRBV5-4 | many | - | CASSLVDTHEQYF | TGTGCCAGCAGCTTGGTTGACACGCACGAGCAGTACTTC
TRBJ1-1 | TRBV20-1 | - | - | CSADPPLGTEAFF | TGCAGTGCTGACCCACCCCTGGGCACTGAAGCTTTCTTT
TRBJ1-1 | TRBV7-9 | few | - | CASSLVVGGTEAFF | TGTGCCAGCAGCTTAGTTGTGGGAGGGACTGAAGCTTTCTTT
TRBJ2-5 | TRBV29-1 | many | - | CSVEPPVQETQYF | TGCAGCGTTGAACCCCCCGTCCAAGAGACCCAGTACTTC
TRBJ2-1 | TRBV6-1 | - | TRBD2 | CASSSLTSGGTSYNEQFF | TGTGCCAGCAGTAGCCTGACCAGCGGGGGAACCTCCTACAATGAGCAGTTCTTC
TRBJ1-2 | TRBV29-1 | many | TRBD1 | CSYGTGPSYGYTF | TGCAGCTACGGGACAGGGCCCTCCTATGGCTACACCTTC
TRBJ2-7 | TRBV6-6 | - | TRBD1 | CASSVDRGGNEQYF | TGTGCCAGCAGTGTGGACAGGGGTGGAAACGAGCAGTACTTC
TRBJ1-5 | TRBV3-1 | - | TRBD1 | CASSQGTGISNQPQHF | TGTGCCAGCAGCCAGGGGACAGGTATTAGCAATCAGCCCCAGCATTTT
TRBJ2-3 | TRBV3-1 | - | - | CASSPLGEDTQYF | TGTGCCAGCAGCCCCCTGGGGGAAGATACGCAGTATTTT
TRBJ1-4 | TRBV7-2 | - | - | CASSLVRLEDEKLFF | TGTGCCAGCAGCTTAGTTAGGTTGGAGGACGAAAAACTGTTTTTT
TRBJ2-3 | TRBV10-3 | few | TRBD2 | CAISRSGRGQGTDTQYF | TGTGCCATCAGCCGTAGCGGGAGGGGCCAGGGCACAGATACGCAGTATTTT
TRBJ2-3 | TRBV29-1 | few | - | CSFGLSGSYTDTQYF | TGCAGCTTCGGGCTTTCCGGGTCATACACAGATACGCAGTATTTT
TRBJ1-2 | TRBV12-3/TRBV12-4 | - | - | CASSYDRANYGYTF | TGTGCCAGCAGTTACGACAGAGCTAACTATGGCTACACCTTC
TRBJ2-1 | TRBV3-1 | - | - | CASSQDPGPASAYNEQFF | TGTGCCAGCAGCCAAGATCCGGGGCCGGCTAGCGCTTACAATGAGCAGTTCTTC
TRBJ2-7 | TRBV28 | - | TRBD2 | CASSEGTSGRTYEQYF | TGTGCCAGCAGCGAGGGGACTAGCGGGAGGACCTACGAGCAGTACTTC
TRBJ1-1 | TRBV29-1 | few | - | CSTQISGSVAFF | TGCAGCACCCAGATTTCTGGCAGTGTTGCTTTCTTT
TRBJ1-5 | TRBV12-3/TRBV12-4 | few | - | CASSPDGYSNQPQHF | TGTGCCAGCAGTCCAGACGGCTATAGCAATCAGCCCCAGCATTTT
TRBJ2-3 | TRBV10-3 | - | TRBD2 | CAISLTSGGTSGDTQYF | TGTGCCATCAGTTTAACTAGCGGGGGGACCTCAGGAGATACGCAGTATTTT
TRBJ2-5 | TRBV12-3/TRBV12-4 | - | - | CASSLLGVETQYF | TGTGCCAGCAGTTTGCTTGGGGTGGAGACCCAGTACTTC
TRBJ1-3 | TRBV12-3/TRBV12-4 | few | - | CASSQSWNTIYF | TGTGCCAGCAGTCAATCTTGGAACACCATATATTTT
TRBJ1-3 | TRBV12-3/TRBV12-4 | few | - | CASSIGLNTIYF | TGTGCCAGCAGTATAGGGTTGAACACCATATATTTT
TRBJ1-2 | TRBV20-1 | - | TRBD1 | CSARAGGAIGYTF | TGCAGTGCCCGCGCAGGGGGCGCGATTGGCTACACCTTC
TRBJ1-1 | TRBV7-2 | - | - | CASSPPRGGPTEAFF | TGTGCCAGCAGCCCCCCCCGGGGGGGGCCCACTGAAGCTTTCTTT
TRBJ2-2 | TRBV2 | many | TRBD1 | CASSGNAGGNGELFF | TGTGCCAGCAGTGGAAATGCAGGGGGAAACGGGGAGCTGTTTTTT
TRBJ1-1 | TRBV3-1 | - | TRBD1 | CASSHREGARKAFF | TGTGCCAGCAGCCATAGGGAGGGGGCGAGGAAAGCTTTCTTT
TRBJ2-7 | TRBV30 | once | TRBD1 | CAWSGRPDRESYEQYF | TGTGCCTGGAGTGGCCGCCCCGACAGGGAAAGCTACGAGCAGTACTTC
TRBJ1-3 | TRBV10-3 | few | - | CAIRVDSPGNTIYF | TGTGCCATCAGGGTAGACTCACCTGGAAACACCATATATTTT
TRBJ1-5 | TRBV27 | few | - | CASSSWHLNQPQHF | TGTGCCAGCAGTTCGTGGCATCTCAATCAGCCCCAGCATTTT
TRBJ1-6 | TRBV7-2 | - | - | CASSLDRPSPLHF | TGTGCCAGCAGCTTAGACCGACCTTCACCCCTCCACTTT
TRBJ2-7 | TRBV7-2 | few | - | CASSLADREQYF | TGTGCCAGCAGCTTAGCGGACAGAGAGCAGTACTTC
TRBJ2-7 | TRBV6-2/TRBV6-3 | few | TRBD2 | CASSLLAGKYEQYF | TGTGCCAGCAGCCTCTTAGCGGGCAAATACGAGCAGTACTTC
TRBJ2-5 | TRBV4-1 | few | TRBD2 | CASSQGVTAGGLETQYF | TGCGCCAGCAGCCAAGGGGTTACAGCGGGGGGGCTGGAGACCCAGTACTTC
TRBJ1-1 | TRBV6-5 | many | - | CASTRGNEAFF | TGTGCCAGCACGAGGGGAAATGAAGCTTTCTTT